Described below is a single T cell receptor (beta chain) sequence and its context. As yet, its antigen is unknown. Libraries were prepared by immunoSEQ multiplex PCR; TCRdb keeps only in-frame clonotypes and omits some of them. The sample lists about 500,000 clones, 80% to 90% occurring once. Treatment denoted: about 20 received Ad26.COV2.S at low or high dose, single or two shots; about 5 received placebo; per-sample allocation not given. Specimen acquisition occurred on day 63 following the initial vaccine or placebo injection. CDR3 length: 17 amino acids. Germline V gene lookup returns CDR1 SGDLS and CDR2 YYNGEE. Deletions cut 0 bases from V and 5 bases from J, with 20 bases between. The data belong to a study of Ad26.COV2.S vaccination and SARS-CoV-2 variants. Overall study results and limits: Spike-specific TCR breadth in vaccine recipients exceeded that seen in placebo recipients. Possibly, TCR breadth and depth analyses underestimated total T cell responses.

Sequenced here: peripheral blood, sampled in a trial of Ad26.COV2.S vaccine versus placebo. This sequence was found in a person aged 18-60 years who received the Ad26.COV2.S COVID-19 vaccine or a placebo. The chain combines TRBV9 with TRBJ2-5; D possibly corresponds to TRBD2 (7 bases). The CDR3 loop is CASSVAAGGGGGETQYF. DNA of the CDR3: TGTGCCAGCAGCGTAGCCGCCGGAGGGGGGGGCGGCGAGACCCAGTACTTC. Full variable domain (remainder filled in from reference TRBV9 and TRBJ2-5): DSGVTQTPKHLITATGQRVTLRCSPRSGDLSVYWYQQSLDQGLQFLIQYYNGEERAKGNILERFSAQQFPDLHSELNLSSLELGDSALYFCASSVAAGGGGGETQYFGPGTRLLVL.